The entry below describes one TCR beta chain. Antigen specificity is unknown. V trimming: 5 bases; J trimming: 3 bases; junction bases outside the gene matches: 4. From germline, CDR1 is SQVTM and CDR2 ANQGSEA. CDR3 length: 12 residues. The record originates from a study of cytomegalovirus exposure and HLA in healthy donors. Study-level findings and limits: A few chains tied to CMV proved CMV antigen-specific in vitro.

The PCR contained 60 Vbeta and 13 Jbeta primers. The protocol was immunoSEQ multiplex PCR, while the TCRdb copy is restricted to in-frame clones and leaves out a portion. This sample carries around 53,000 clones, 70% to 85% of them seen once, and the ten largest clones take 2.9%. Sequencing input: PBMCs. This TCR came from a man aged 50 to 60 in good health and CMV-seronegative. J is TRBJ2-7 and V is TRBV29-1; 7 nucleotides align to TRBD2. The CDR3 nucleotides read TGCAGCGTTCTGTCTAGCGGCTACGAGCAGTACTTC. It is translated as CSVLSSGYEQYF.